The entry that follows covers one T cell receptor beta chain sequence. These data originate in a study of blood T cell repertoires in COVID-19. Across the whole study: Acute and convalescent COVID-19 samples came from the United States, Italy and Spain.

Original handling: Estimated nucleated cell counts came from reference gene primer amplification. Repertoires were generated with immunoSEQ multiplex PCR, while TCRdb's copy carries only in-frame clones and drops some. From that table come the V and J calls and clone size; the DNA was used to work out D and trimming. The sample holds more than 150,000 clones; roughly 90% are singletons and the top ten take approximately 0.48%. This CDR3 has 15 amino acids. Germline loops: CDR1 MNHNY, CDR2 SVGAGI (reference sequence). Trimming pared 0 bases from V and 2 bases from J, leaving 7 bases between. The chain joins TRBV6-6 to TRBJ2-2; D is possibly TRBD1 (5 bases). This receptor was identified in a middle-aged man with acute or convalescent COVID-19. The source material was peripheral blood. CDR3 DNA sequence: TGTGCCAGCAGTTACTCTGGGGCCAACACCGGGGAGCTGTTTTTT. Protein product: CASSYSGANTGELFF.